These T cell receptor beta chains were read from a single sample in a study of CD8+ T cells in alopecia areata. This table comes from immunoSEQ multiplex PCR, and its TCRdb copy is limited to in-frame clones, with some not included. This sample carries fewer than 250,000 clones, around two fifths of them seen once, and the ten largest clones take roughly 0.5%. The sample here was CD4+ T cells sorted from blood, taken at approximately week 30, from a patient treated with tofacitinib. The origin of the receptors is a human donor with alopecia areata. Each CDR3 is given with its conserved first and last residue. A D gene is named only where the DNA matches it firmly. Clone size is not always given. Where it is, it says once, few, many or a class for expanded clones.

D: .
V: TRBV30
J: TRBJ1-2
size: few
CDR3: CAWTLRGGPNYGYTF
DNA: TGTGCCTGGACCCTTCGGGGGGGCCCTAACTATGGCTACACCTTC

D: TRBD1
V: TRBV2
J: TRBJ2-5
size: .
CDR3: CASSEGRTGETQYF
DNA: TGTGCCAGCAGTGAAGGCAGGACAGGGGAGACCCAGTACTTC

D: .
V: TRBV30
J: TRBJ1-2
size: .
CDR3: CAWKMTGHYGYTF
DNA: TGTGCCTGGAAGATGACTGGACACTATGGCTACACCTTC

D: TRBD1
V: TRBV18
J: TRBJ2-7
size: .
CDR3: CASSPGSDRAYEQYF
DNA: TGTGCCAGCTCACCCGGATCCGACAGGGCCTACGAGCAGTACTTC

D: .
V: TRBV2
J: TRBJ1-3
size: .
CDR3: CATTEGSSGNTIYF
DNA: TGTGCCACCACCGAGGGGAGCTCTGGAAACACCATATATTTT

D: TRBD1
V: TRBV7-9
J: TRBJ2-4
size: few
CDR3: CASSRRRGTENIQYF
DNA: TGTGCCAGCAGCCGACGCAGGGGGACAGAAAACATTCAGTACTTC

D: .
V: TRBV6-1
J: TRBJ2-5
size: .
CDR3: CASSGGGLETQYF
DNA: TGTGCCAGCAGCGGCGGGGGCTTGGAGACCCAGTACTTC

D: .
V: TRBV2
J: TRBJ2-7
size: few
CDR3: CASSEKVYEQYF
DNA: TGTGCCAGCAGTGAGAAGGTCTACGAGCAGTACTTC

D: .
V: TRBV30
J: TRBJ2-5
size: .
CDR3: CAWRRSGAGETQYF
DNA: TGTGCCTGGAGGAGGTCAGGGGCTGGGGAGACCCAGTACTTC

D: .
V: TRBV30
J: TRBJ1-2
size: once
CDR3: CAWTRANYGYTF
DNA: TGTGCCTGGACGAGGGCTAACTATGGCTACACCTTC

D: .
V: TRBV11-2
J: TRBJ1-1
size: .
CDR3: CASSSGMNTEAFF
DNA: TGTGCCAGCAGCTCAGGAATGAACACTGAAGCTTTCTTT

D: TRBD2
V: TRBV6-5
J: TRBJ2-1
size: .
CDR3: CATSRGTSYNEQFF
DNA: TGTGCCACCTCGCGGGGGACCTCCTACAATGAGCAGTTCTTC

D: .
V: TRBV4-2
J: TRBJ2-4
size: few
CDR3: CASSQAWGDIQYF
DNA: TGTGCCAGCAGCCAAGCATGGGGGGACATTCAGTACTTC

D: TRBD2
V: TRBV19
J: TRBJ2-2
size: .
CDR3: CASRRPGLAGVGELFF
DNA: TGTGCCAGTAGGAGACCGGGACTAGCGGGAGTAGGGGAGCTGTTTTTT

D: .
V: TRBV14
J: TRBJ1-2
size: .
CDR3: CASSPLLVSYGYTF
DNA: TGTGCCAGCAGCCCTTTGCTCGTCTCCTACGGCTACACCTTC

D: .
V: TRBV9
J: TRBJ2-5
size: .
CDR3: CASSVGSVYQETQYF
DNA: TGTGCCAGCAGCGTGGGATCTGTCTACCAAGAGACCCAGTACTTC

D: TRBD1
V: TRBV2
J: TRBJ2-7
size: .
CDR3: CASMTRGTGYSYEQYF
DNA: TGTGCCAGCATGACAAGGGGGACAGGTTATTCCTACGAGCAGTACTTC

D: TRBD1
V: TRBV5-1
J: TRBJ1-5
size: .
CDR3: CASSLVAGGDQPQHF
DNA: TGCGCCAGCAGCTTGGTCGCAGGGGGGGATCAGCCCCAGCATTTT

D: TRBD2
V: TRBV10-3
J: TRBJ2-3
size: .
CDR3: CAISGAGSTDTQYF
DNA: TGTGCCATCAGTGGAGCGGGGAGCACAGATACGCAGTATTTT

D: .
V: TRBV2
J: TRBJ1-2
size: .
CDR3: CASRPEYGYTF
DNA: TGTGCCAGCAGGCCAGAATATGGCTACACCTTC

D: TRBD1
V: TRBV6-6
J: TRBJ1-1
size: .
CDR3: CASRRQGNTEAFF
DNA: TGTGCCAGCAGACGACAGGGGAACACTGAAGCTTTCTTT

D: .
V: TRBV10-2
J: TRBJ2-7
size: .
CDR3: CASSERDGYEQYF
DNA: TGCGCCAGCAGTGAACGCGACGGCTACGAGCAGTACTTC

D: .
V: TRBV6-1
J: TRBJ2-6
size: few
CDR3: CASTSSGANVLTF
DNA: TGTGCCAGCACCAGTAGCGGGGCCAACGTCCTGACTTTC

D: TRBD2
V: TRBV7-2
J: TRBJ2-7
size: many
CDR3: CASSSQSGTSFHEQYF
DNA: TGTGCCAGCAGCTCTCAGTCCGGGACTAGCTTCCACGAGCAGTACTTC

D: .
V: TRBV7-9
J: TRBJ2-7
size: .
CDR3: CASSLAVVNEQYF
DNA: TGTGCCAGCAGCTTAGCGGTGGTGAACGAGCAGTACTTC

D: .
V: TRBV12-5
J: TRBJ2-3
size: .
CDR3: CASDGAGTDTQYF
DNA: TGTGCTAGTGACGGAGCGGGTACAGATACGCAGTATTTT

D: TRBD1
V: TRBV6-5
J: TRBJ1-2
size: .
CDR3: CASSPRGQGATGYTF
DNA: TGTGCCAGCAGCCCGAGGGGACAGGGGGCGACTGGCTACACCTTC

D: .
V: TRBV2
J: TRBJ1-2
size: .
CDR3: CASSDGRAFGGYTF
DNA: TGTGCCAGCAGTGATGGGCGGGCTTTCGGCGGCTACACCTTC

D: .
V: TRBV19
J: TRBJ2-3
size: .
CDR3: CASSMGGLDTQYF
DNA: TGTGCCAGTAGTATGGGCGGGCTGGATACGCAGTATTTT

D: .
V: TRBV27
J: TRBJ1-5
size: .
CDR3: CASSLEWSQPQHF
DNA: TGTGCCAGCAGTTTAGAATGGAGTCAGCCCCAGCATTTT

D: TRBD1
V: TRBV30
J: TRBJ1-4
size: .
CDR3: CAWSAQGLGEKLFF
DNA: TGTGCCTGGAGTGCACAGGGGTTAGGGGAAAAACTGTTTTTT

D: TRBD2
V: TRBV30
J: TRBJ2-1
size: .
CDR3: CAWSGTSGGGQQFF
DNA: TGTGCCTGGTCCGGGACTAGCGGGGGGGGGCAGCAGTTCTTC

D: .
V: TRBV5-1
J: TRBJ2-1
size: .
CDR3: CASSLSRVGNEQFF
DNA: TGCGCCAGCAGCTTAAGTCGGGTAGGCAATGAGCAGTTCTTC

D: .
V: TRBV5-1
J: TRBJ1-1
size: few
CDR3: CASSQKPGDGKPEAFF
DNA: TGCGCCAGCAGCCAGAAGCCCGGGGACGGGAAGCCTGAAGCTTTCTTT

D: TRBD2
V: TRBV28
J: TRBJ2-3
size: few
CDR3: CASSFQTSGRNPTDTQYF
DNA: TGTGCCAGCAGTTTCCAGACTAGCGGGAGGAATCCCACAGATACGCAGTATTTT

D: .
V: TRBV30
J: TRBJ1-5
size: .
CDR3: CAWSIDDQPQHF
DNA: TGTGCCTGGAGTATAGACGATCAGCCCCAGCATTTT

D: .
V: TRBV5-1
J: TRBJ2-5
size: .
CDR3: CASSLGQEETQYF
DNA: TGCGCCAGCAGCTTGGGCCAAGAAGAGACCCAGTACTTC

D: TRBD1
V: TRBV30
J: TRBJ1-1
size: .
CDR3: CAWSRGPNTEAFF
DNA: TGTGCCTGGTCCAGGGGGCCCAACACTGAAGCTTTCTTT

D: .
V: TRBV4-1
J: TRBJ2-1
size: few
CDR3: CASTAPGDSNEQFF
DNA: TGCGCCAGCACGGCCCCGGGAGACTCTAATGAGCAGTTCTTC

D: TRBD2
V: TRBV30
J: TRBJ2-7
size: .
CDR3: CAWSPTSGGTYEQYF
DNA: TGTGCCTGGAGTCCCACTAGCGGGGGGACCTACGAGCAGTACTTC

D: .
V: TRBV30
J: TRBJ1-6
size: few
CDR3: CAWTGRAIDSPLHF
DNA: TGTGCCTGGACCGGCAGGGCGATCGATTCACCCCTCCACTTT

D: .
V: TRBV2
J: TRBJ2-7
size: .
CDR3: CASRRSNRAQDYYEQYF
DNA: TGTGCCAGCAGACGGTCAAACAGGGCCCAAGACTACTACGAGCAGTACTTC

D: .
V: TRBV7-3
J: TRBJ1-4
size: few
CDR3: CASSRGQTATNEKLFF
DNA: TGTGCCAGCAGCCGTGGACAGACTGCAACTAATGAAAAACTGTTTTTT

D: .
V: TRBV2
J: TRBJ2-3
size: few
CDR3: CASNSGSATDTQYF
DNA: TGTGCCAGCAATTCTGGCAGCGCCACAGATACGCAGTATTTT

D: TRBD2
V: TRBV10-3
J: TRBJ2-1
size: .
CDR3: CAISESQGASSGRRNEQFF
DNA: TGTGCCATCAGTGAGTCCCAGGGGGCGAGTAGCGGGAGGCGAAATGAGCAGTTCTTC

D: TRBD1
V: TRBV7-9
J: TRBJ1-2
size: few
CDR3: CASSLSRGTASYGYTF
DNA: TGTGCCAGCAGCTTAAGCCGCGGGACAGCGTCGTATGGCTACACCTTC

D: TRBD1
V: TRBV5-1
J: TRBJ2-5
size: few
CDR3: CASSPGTGVRETQYF
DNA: TGCGCCAGCAGCCCCGGAACAGGGGTGCGAGAGACCCAGTACTTC

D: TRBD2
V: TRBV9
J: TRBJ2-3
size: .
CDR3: CASSVVSSGADTQYF
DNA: TGTGCCAGCAGCGTAGTTTCTAGCGGGGCAGATACGCAGTATTTT

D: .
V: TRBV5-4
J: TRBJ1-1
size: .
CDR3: CASSLGDKLLNTEAFF
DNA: TGTGCCAGCAGCTTGGGAGACAAATTGCTGAACACTGAAGCTTTCTTT

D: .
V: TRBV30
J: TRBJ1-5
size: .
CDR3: CAWSDTGMQPQHF
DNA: TGTGCCTGGAGTGATACAGGAATGCAGCCCCAGCATTTT

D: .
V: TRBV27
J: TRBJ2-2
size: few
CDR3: CASSLWGTGLNTGELFF
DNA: TGTGCCAGCAGTTTATGGGGGACGGGCCTTAACACCGGGGAGCTGTTTTTT

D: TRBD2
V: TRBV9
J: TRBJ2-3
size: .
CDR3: CASSGDSGGHSDTQYF
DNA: TGTGCCAGCAGCGGAGACAGCGGGGGGCACTCAGATACGCAGTATTTT

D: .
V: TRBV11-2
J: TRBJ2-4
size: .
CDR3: CASSWKNGWDVAW
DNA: TGTGCCAGCAGTTGGAAAAACGGATGGGATGTAGCGTGG

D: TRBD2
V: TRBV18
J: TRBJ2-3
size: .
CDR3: CASSPGGGTQYF
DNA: TGTGCCAGCTCCCCGGGAGGCGGGACGCAGTATTTT

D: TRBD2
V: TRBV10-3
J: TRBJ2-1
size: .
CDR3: CAISEWREVIRNEQFF
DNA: TGTGCCATCAGTGAATGGCGGGAGGTGATTCGAAATGAGCAGTTCTTC

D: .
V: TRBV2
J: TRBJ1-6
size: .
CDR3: CASRAYNSPLHF
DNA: TGTGCCAGCAGGGCTTATAATTCACCCCTCCACTTT

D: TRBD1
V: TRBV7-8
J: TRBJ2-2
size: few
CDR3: CASSLTGTNTGELFF
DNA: TGTGCCAGCAGCTTGACAGGGACGAACACCGGGGAGCTGTTTTTT

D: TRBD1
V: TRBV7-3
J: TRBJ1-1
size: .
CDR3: CASSPDRGNTEAFF
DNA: TGTGCCAGCAGCCCGGACAGGGGGAACACTGAAGCTTTCTTT

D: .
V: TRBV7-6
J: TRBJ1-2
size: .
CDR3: CASSLAGPNYGYTF
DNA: TGTGCCAGCAGCTTAGCTGGGCCCAACTATGGCTACACCTTC